A selection of T cell receptor beta chains follows, all from one sample in a study of OX40 agonist ivuxolimab in advanced cancers. The protocol was immunoSEQ multiplex PCR, while the TCRdb copy is restricted to in-frame clones and leaves out a portion. This table holds fewer than 90,000 clones, 85% found once. The sample consisted of CD4+ or CD8+ T cells sorted from blood, taken in a trial of the OX40 agonist ivuxolimab. Receptors were obtained from an adult with an advanced solid tumor such as melanoma, head and neck, liver or kidney cancer. Each CDR3 is given with its conserved first and last residue. A D gene is named only where the DNA matches it firmly. For some rows the clone size is stated as once, few or many, or as a class when expanded; others skip it.

abundance,v_gene,d_gene,j_gene,CDR3nt,CDR3aa
.,TRBV6-4,TRBD2,TRBJ2-1,TGTGCCAGCAGTGCCCGTACTAGCGGGGTTGGTGAGCAGTTCTTC,CASSARTSGVGEQFF
.,TRBV27,TRBD2,TRBJ2-3,TGTGCCAGCAGCGGCCTAGGGACTAGCGGGAAGGCAGATACGCAGTATTTT,CASSGLGTSGKADTQYF
.,TRBV7-9,.,TRBJ2-3,TGTGCCAGCACGACCGGGGACGGTCCAGATACGCAGTATTTT,CASTTGDGPDTQYF
.,TRBV7-2,TRBD2,TRBJ2-1,TGTGCCAGCAGCCGCGACCCCCGGGCGGGAGTGGTCGTTGGTAAGTTCTTC,CASSRDPRAGVVVGKFF
.,TRBV19,.,TRBJ1-1,TGTGCCAGTACCCGGAACACTGAAGCTTTCTTT,CASTRNTEAFF
.,TRBV19,TRBD1,TRBJ1-2,TGTGCCAGTAGGGACAGGGGGCGTAACTATGGCTACACCTTC,CASRDRGRNYGYTF
.,TRBV25-1,.,TRBJ1-4,TGTGCCAGCAGTGAACGTCTACCCGGGGGCCTCGGTCAGCTGTTTTTT,CASSERLPGGLGQLFF
.,TRBV5-5,.,TRBJ1-6,TGTGCCAGCAGCCTCTTAGTCGGGTTGGATTCACCCCTCCACTTT,CASSLLVGLDSPLHF
.,TRBV6-5,.,TRBJ1-1,TGTGCCAGCAGTTACGGGCTGGGGCATACTGAAGCTTTCTTT,CASSYGLGHTEAFF
.,TRBV30,.,TRBJ1-5,TGTGCCTGGGACCGGGGCTTTGACCATGATAGCAATCAGCCCCAGCATTTT,CAWDRGFDHDSNQPQHF
.,TRBV7-7,.,TRBJ2-7,TGTGCTAGCAGCTATTGGACGGGAGAGGAGCAGTACTTC,CASSYWTGEEQYF
once,TRBV2,.,TRBJ1-2,TGTGCCAGCAGAGACGACAGATACTATGGCTACACCTTC,CASRDDRYYGYTF
.,TRBV5-1,TRBD2,TRBJ2-5,TGCGCCAGCAGCTACCCCGGGGCGCCCGGGGGGGCCCAGTACTTC,CASSYPGAPGGAQYF
.,TRBV6-5,.,TRBJ2-3,TGTGCCAGCACTAAGCCCGGGACAGATACGCAGTATTTT,CASTKPGTDTQYF
.,TRBV30,.,TRBJ1-5,TGTGCCTGGAATACAGGGAGCAATCAGCCCCAGCATTTT,CAWNTGSNQPQHF
.,TRBV18,TRBD1,TRBJ1-1,TGTGCCAGCTCTGTGAACCCCGGGACAGAATCTGAAGCTTTCTTT,CASSVNPGTESEAFF
.,TRBV7-6,.,TRBJ1-1,TGTGCCAGCAGTTCCGGGGGGCGGGCTGCTGAAGCTTTCTTT,CASSSGGRAAEAFF
.,TRBV19,.,TRBJ2-5,TGTGCCAGTAGTATGGGGATAGGAGAGACCCAGTACTTC,CASSMGIGETQYF
.,TRBV10-3,TRBD2,TRBJ2-1,TGTGCCATCAGTGCTAGCGGGAACTCCTACAATGAGCAGTTCTTC,CAISASGNSYNEQFF
.,TRBV6-1,.,TRBJ2-7,TGTGCCAGCACGGAAAGGGAAAGAGGTCTCGAGCAGTACTTC,CASTERERGLEQYF
.,TRBV10-3,.,TRBJ1-5,TGTGCCATCAGGGGCACAGGCAATCAGCCCCAGCATTTT,CAIRGTGNQPQHF
.,TRBV5-1,TRBD1,TRBJ2-1,TGCGCCAGCAGCTTGGTGGACAGGGTCCCCGAGCAGTTCTTC,CASSLVDRVPEQFF
.,TRBV5-8,.,TRBJ1-1,TGTGCCAGCAGCTTGGAAGGACAGATGAACACTGAAGCTTTCTTT,CASSLEGQMNTEAFF
.,TRBV6-5,TRBD1,TRBJ1-3,TGTGCCAGCAGTTCCGGGACAGGGCCAGGAAACACCATATATTTT,CASSSGTGPGNTIYF
.,TRBV30,.,TRBJ1-3,TGTGCCTGGAGTAGGTTTGGTGGAAACACCATATATTTT,CAWSRFGGNTIYF
.,TRBV4-3,TRBD1,TRBJ1-4,TGCGCCAGCAGCCAAGATGGGTCAGGGGGCTGGGAAAAACTGTTTTTT,CASSQDGSGGWEKLFF
.,TRBV7-9,TRBD2,TRBJ2-7,TGTGCCAGCAGCTCCGTTTCCTGGACTAGCGGCTTTTACGAGCAGTACTTC,CASSSVSWTSGFYEQYF
.,TRBV18,.,TRBJ2-7,TGTGCCAGCTCAAAAGTCCAGGGTGACGAGCAGTACTTC,CASSKVQGDEQYF